The 18 T cell receptor beta chains in this list originate from one sample, sequenced in a study of blood T cell repertoires in COVID-19 (dated by TCRdb to 2020 to 2021). Library preparation used the immunoSEQ multiplex PCR assay. TCRdb obtained this table from immuneACCESS and retained in-frame rearrangements with V and J assigned. These tables miss some clones; where compared with another copy, unresolved V genes account for less than half of the shortfall, and the remainder is unexplained. Here the sample has 200,000 to 250,000 clones; 70% to 90% occur a single time. The top ten clones comprise 15% to 20% of the sample. The sample consisted of peripheral blood. Every receptor here comes from a man between 45 and 60 years old with COVID-19, enrolled during active disease.

This clone occurred a few times. This rearrangement joins TRBV7-9 to TRBJ1-1; no firm D call. Germline V lookup: CDR1 SEHNR, CDR2 FQNEAQ (reference sequence). This CDR3 spans 17 amino acids. Trimming took 2 bases from V and 4 from J, leaving 20 bases between them. The CDR3 here is CASSLWGKGSGGTEAFF. The CDR3 nucleotides are TGTGCCAGCAGCTTATGGGGAAAGGGATCCGGAGGCACTGAAGCTTTCTTT.

This clone was detected only once. The gene calls are TRBV12-2 and TRBJ1-5; TRBD1 is the table's D call and was not checked against the DNA. TRBV12-2 is labeled a pseudogene. This CDR3 has 18 residues. In DNA, the CDR3 is TGTGCAAGTCGCCCGACAGGGGCTCGCCTCCTAAGCAATCAGCCCCAGCATTTT. Translated: CASRPTGARLLSNQPQHF.

V gene TRBV5-1 combines with J gene TRBJ2-1, with 9 bases identical to TRBD1. Per the germline V gene, CDR1 is SGHRS and CDR2 is YFSETQ. The CDR3 is made up of 15 amino acids. The ends lost 1 base at V and 5 bases at J; junction bases unmatched: 4. CDR3 coding DNA: TGCGCCAGCAGCTTGTTACAGGGGGCCAACAATGAGCAGTTCTTC. Translation: CASSLLQGANNEQFF.

This clone has a single count. The chain carries TRBV2 and TRBJ1-2, with D possibly TRBD1 on 6 matching bases. V lost 7 bases, J lost 2 bases, and 14 bases lay in between. The germline V gene has CDR1 SNHLY and CDR2 FYNNEI. The CDR3 extends over 14 amino acids. CDR3 sequence: CASNREGGNYGYTF. The DNA for the CDR3 is TGTGCCAGCAACAGGGAGGGAGGCAACTATGGCTACACCTTC.

The rearrangement joins TRBV9 to TRBJ1-3, with D possibly TRBD1 on 6 matching bases. Germline V CDR1 and CDR2: SGDLS, YYNGEE. V lost 0 bases to trimming and J lost 2 bases, with 12 bases between them. The CDR3 is 16 amino acids. As DNA, the CDR3 is TGTGCCAGCAGCGTAGGCCAGGGGCCACCTGGAAACACCATATATTTT. It yields the protein CASSVGQGPPGNTIYF.

The chain has TRBV7-2 and TRBJ1-3; the match to TRBD1 covers 7 bases. Germline CDR1 is SGHTA and CDR2 is FQGNSA. The CDR3 contains 16 residues. The J segment lost 3 bases and the V segment lost 3 bases, leaving 8 bases of the junction unmatched. The CDR3 protein is CASSLVDRAIGNTIYF. The CDR3 region has the DNA TGTGCCAGCAGCTTGGTTGACAGGGCCATTGGAAACACCATATATTTT.

The chain has TRBV6-5 and TRBJ2-1, with D maybe TRBD2 (6 bases). The CDR3 loop spans 14 amino acids. CDR1 MNHEY and CDR2 SVGAGI come from the germline V gene. Between the trimmed V and J ends, which lost 10 bases and 2 bases, there was a span of 15 bases. The CDR3 reads CAIQRVAAYNEQFF. As DNA, the CDR3 is TGTGCCATCCAGCGGGTGGCTGCCTACAATGAGCAGTTCTTC.

The chain links TRBV24-1 to TRBJ2-1, with D perhaps matching TRBD1 (5 bases). The CDR3 runs to 13 residues. Deletions cut 6 bases from V and 4 bases from J, with 9 bases between. Looked up from germline, CDR1 is KGHDR and CDR2 is SFDVKD. The DNA of the CDR3 is TGTGCCACCAGTCCTACAGGTTACAATGAGCAGTTCTTC. This translates into CATSPTGYNEQFF.

This clone has only one observation. The CDR3 loop reads CASSPRPTSGQETQYF. For the CDR3, the DNA is TGTGCCAGCTCACCTCGCCCGACTAGCGGACAAGAGACCCAGTACTTC. This sequence joins TRBV18 and TRBJ2-5; 9 bases are shared with TRBD2. Germline loops: CDR1 KGHSH, CDR2 LQKENI. This CDR3 region has 16 residues. Unmatched junction bases numbered 7, after V lost 3 bases and J lost 2 bases.

The rearrangement joins TRBV24-1 to TRBJ2-7; TRBD1 matches 8 bases. The CDR3 runs 14 residues. CDR1 and CDR2 (germline): KGHDR, SFDVKD. V gave up 4 bases and J gave up 6 bases; unmatched junction bases: 7. The CDR3 coding sequence is TGTGCCACCAGTGAGCCCGGACAGGGCGGCGAGCAGTACTTC. Protein: CATSEPGQGGEQYF.

The chain employs TRBV6-5 and TRBJ2-3; D is ambiguous. In germline, CDR1 is MNHEY, CDR2 SVGAGI. CDR3 length: 12 residues. V gave up 8 bases and J gave up 6 bases, with 12 bases separating them. The CDR3 here is CASAVQRDTQYF. The DNA of the CDR3 is TGTGCCAGCGCCGTCCAACGGGATACGCAGTATTTT.

The rearrangement links TRBV24-1 to TRBJ2-2; 10 nucleotides agree with TRBD1. CDR3 size: 14 residues. V lost 10 bases, J lost 4 bases, and 5 bases stayed unmatched. Germline V gene lookup returns CDR1 KGHDR and CDR2 SFDVKD. The CDR3: CATRDRGSTGELFF. The CDR3 DNA reads TGTGCCACGCGGGACAGGGGCAGCACCGGGGAGCTGTTTTTT.

This sequence joins TRBV11-2 and TRBJ2-2, with D possibly TRBD2 on 5 matching bases. CDR1 is SGHAT, CDR2 FQNNGV, per germline. Trimming removed 4 bases at V and 1 base at J, with 13 bases between. The CDR3 totals 16 residues. In DNA, the CDR3 is TGTGCCAGCAGCTCCCCGGGGATGTGGAACACCGGGGAGCTGTTTTTT. Translation gives CASSSPGMWNTGELFF.

The chain employs TRBV19 and TRBJ1-4; 9 bases are a match to TRBD1. Trimming cost V 8 bases and J 8 bases; bases outside gene matches: 9. The CDR3 totals 14 residues. Germline assignment: CDR1 LNHDA and CDR2 SQIVND (reference sequence). The CDR3 bases are TGTGCCAGTGGGGCCGGGACAGGGCCCGAAAAACTGTTTTTT. This encodes CASGAGTGPEKLFF.

This clone was counted a few times. The chain employs TRBV11-2 and TRBJ2-1; D is perhaps TRBD2 (5 bases). Per germline, CDR1 SGHAT and CDR2 FQNNGV. The CDR3 contains 12 residues. Trimming took 5 bases from V and 11 from J, leaving 13 bases between them. The CDR3: CASSLRTVQQFF. The CDR3 DNA is TGTGCCAGCAGCCTCAGGACTGTACAGCAGTTCTTC.

The rearrangement uses TRBV6-2 or TRBV6-3 and TRBJ1-4; D ambiguous. Per germline, CDR1 MNHEY and CDR2 SVGEGT. Trimming pared 6 bases from V and 3 bases from J, leaving 17 bases between. CDR3 length: 16 residues. CDR3 coding DNA: TGTGCCAGCAGCAAACGCGTCGGGTCGGCTAATGAAAAACTGTTTTTT. Translated: CASSKRVGSANEKLFF.

This clone came up once. CDR3 protein: CASSEARSGELFF. CDR3 DNA sequence: TGTGCCAGCAGTGAAGCTAGATCGGGGGAGCTGTTTTTT. The gene calls are TRBV2 and TRBJ2-2; D is unclear. This CDR3 has 13 residues. V lost 0 bases to trimming and J lost 8 bases, with 7 bases between them. Per germline, CDR1 SNHLY and CDR2 FYNNEI. Drawing the rest from reference TRBV2 and TRBJ2-2, the complete variable domain is EPEVTQTPSHQVTQMGQEVILRCVPISNHLYFYWYRQILGQKVEFLVSFYNNEISEKSEIFDDQFSVERPDGSNFTLKIRSTKLEDSAMYFCASSEARSGELFFGEGSRLTVL.

V and J are TRBV29-1 and TRBJ2-3; TRBD2 matches 9 bases. The CDR3 spans 15 residues. Germline V lookup: CDR1 SQVTM, CDR2 ANQGSEA. Trimming at V came to 3 bases and at J to 6 bases, leaving 10 bases not matched to a gene. The CDR3 region is CSVDLLAGSSDTQYF. The CDR3 DNA is TGCAGCGTTGATTTGCTAGCGGGAAGCTCTGATACGCAGTATTTT.